These 6 T cell receptor beta chains originate from one sample sequenced in a study of PD-L1 blockade in urothelial cancer. The table came from immunoSEQ multiplex PCR; TCRdb's copy has only in-frame clones and leaves some out. The table includes about 15,000 clones, around 87% detected once. The starting material was PBMCs, obtained around atezolizumab (anti-PD-L1) treatment. The receptors here all came from a man in his fifties or sixties with urothelial cancer.

The chain is built from TRBV5-8 and TRBJ1-4; 7 positions match TRBD1. The V segment lost 4 bases and the J segment 6 bases; nucleotides outside the gene matches: 6. This CDR3 contains 14 residues. Per the germline V gene, CDR1 is SGHTS and CDR2 is YDEGEE. The CDR3 protein is CASSPETGYEKLFF. In nucleotides, the CDR3 is TGTGCCAGCAGCCCTGAGACAGGGTATGAAAAACTGTTTTTT.

V gene TRBV19 combines with J gene TRBJ1-1; TRBD1 aligns across 8 bases. Germline V gives CDR1 LNHDA, CDR2 SQIVND (reference sequence). With 1 base clipped from V and 4 bases from J, the junction kept 5 bases outside the gene matches. The CDR3 covers 15 residues. The CDR3, as DNA: TGTGCCAGTAGTATAGGCAAAACAGGGGGCACTGAAGCTTTCTTT. This sequence encodes CASSIGKTGGTEAFF.

This clone has a single count. The rearrangement uses TRBV18 and TRBJ2-2, with 9 bases identical to TRBD2. The V gene end was trimmed by 0 bases and the J gene end by 4 bases; junction bases not matched to a gene: 6. Germline CDR1 is KGHSH and CDR2 is LQKENI. This CDR3 is 17 amino acids long. The CDR3 loop is CASSPPGTSPFTGELFF. The CDR3 DNA is TGTGCCAGCTCACCACCGGGGACTAGCCCCTTCACCGGGGAGCTGTTTTTT.

This rearrangement joins TRBV5-3 to TRBJ2-3; 13 positions agree with TRBD2. TRBV5-3 is treated as an ORF (open reading frame) with a function not yet certain. The CDR3 totals 16 residues. V was clipped by 4 bases and J by 0 bases; unmatched bases: 2. CDR3 amino acids: CARSQGLAGSTDTQYF. Written as DNA, the CDR3 is TGTGCCAGAAGCCAGGGACTAGCGGGGAGCACAGATACGCAGTATTTT.

The CDR3 loop is CASSFRQRRANNEQFF. CDR3 in DNA: TGTGCCAGCAGCTTCCGCCAGAGGAGAGCAAACAATGAGCAGTTCTTC. This chain uses TRBV11-2 with TRBJ2-1, with unresolved D. The germline V gene encodes CDR1 SGHAT and CDR2 FQNNGV. Trimming shortened V by 3 bases and J by 5 bases, and 17 bases separated the two germline ends. The length of the CDR3 is 16 residues.

In its sample, this clone was seen once. The chain is built from TRBV11-1 and TRBJ2-5; 7 bases fit TRBD1. Trimming at V came to 1 base and at J to 2 bases, leaving 4 bases not matched to a gene. The CDR3 extends over 15 amino acids. CDR1 and CDR2 (germline): SGHAT, FQDESV (reference sequence). DNA of the CDR3: TGTGCCAGCAGCTTAGGGACAGGTCTTCAAGAGACCCAGTACTTC. This encodes CASSLGTGLQETQYF.